Listed here are 21 T cell receptor beta chains from one sample, sequenced in a study of blood T cell repertoires in COVID-19 (dated by TCRdb to the early 2020s). The method was the immunoSEQ multiplex PCR assay. Imported from immuneACCESS, the table was reduced by TCRdb to in-frame sequences with V and J called. These copies leave out some clones; in studies compared against another copy, an unresolved V gene accounts for under half, and the cause of the remainder is not known. This sample is represented by hundreds of thousands of clones; about 79% of them were singletons. Of the sample, approximately 10% is held by the ten largest clones. The sequenced sample was peripheral blood. These receptors all come from a woman older than 75 with acute or convalescent COVID-19.

J is TRBJ1-6 and V is TRBV2, with TRBD1 as a possible D gene (5 bases). The CDR3 has 17 amino acids. Germline V gene lookup returns CDR1 SNHLY and CDR2 FYNNEI. V was cut by 6 bases and J by 8 bases, with 23 bases left in between. In nucleotides, the CDR3 is TGTGCCAGCAGCGCCTTCCCTGGGGGAGGGCTGGATTCACCCCTCCACTTT. Its translation is CASSAFPGGGLDSPLHF.

The V call is TRBV4-1, the J call TRBJ1-1, with D tentatively TRBD1 (6 bases). This CDR3 contains 15 residues. The germline gives CDR1 MGHRA, CDR2 YSYEKL. V was clipped by 5 bases and J by 2 bases, with 15 bases between them. CDR3 DNA: TGCGCCAGCAGCGCCCGGACAGCCCTAAACACTGAAGCTTTCTTT. This translates into CASSARTALNTEAFF.

The V gene is TRBV18, the J gene TRBJ2-4; a possible D gene is TRBD2 (6 bases). CDR3 length equals 14 residues. V was cut by 1 base and J by 9 bases, with 13 bases left in between. CDR1 KGHSH and CDR2 LQKENI come from the germline V gene. CDR3 in amino acids: CASSPLGEEGIQYF. CDR3 coding DNA: TGTGCCAGCTCACCACTGGGGGAGGAGGGCATTCAGTACTTC.

This chain connects TRBV30 to TRBJ2-7; 13 positions agree with TRBD2. The CDR3 has 18 residues. The V gene's germline CDR1 is GTSNPN and CDR2 SVGIG (reference sequence). V trimming: 0 bases; J trimming: 2 bases; junction bases outside the gene matches: 10. Here the CDR3 DNA reads TGTGCCTGGAGTGTACGACTAGCGGGGGGCCCCTGGGCCTACGAGCAGTACTTC. This encodes CAWSVRLAGGPWAYEQYF.

The sample holds a few counts of this clone. The chain carries TRBV28 and TRBJ1-6; maybe TRBD1 (6 bases). Germline V gene lookup returns CDR1 MDHEN and CDR2 SYDVKM. V was trimmed by 7 bases and J by 10 bases, leaving 17 bases between them. The CDR3 totals 14 residues. In DNA form, the CDR3 reads TGTGCCAGCACCCCTAGCAGGGGAAGGTCACCCCTCCACTTT. Translation gives CASTPSRGRSPLHF.

The chain combines TRBV5-1 with TRBJ2-7; 11 bases align to TRBD1. The CDR3 runs to 15 residues. Germline V gene data show CDR1 as SGHRS and CDR2 as YFSETQ. V trimming: 0 bases; J trimming: 3 bases; junction bases outside the gene matches: 2. The CDR3 here is CASSLEGTGGYEQYF. In DNA form, the CDR3 reads TGCGCCAGCAGCTTGGAGGGGACAGGGGGCTACGAGCAGTACTTC.

V gene TRBV4-2 combines with J gene TRBJ2-1; 9 bases fit TRBD2. With 6 bases clipped from V and 6 bases from J, the junction kept 9 bases outside the gene matches. This CDR3 region has 15 residues. In germline, CDR1 is LGHNA, CDR2 YNFKEQ. The CDR3 is CASSPTSGSFNEQFF. CDR3 sequence (DNA): TGTGCCAGCAGTCCTACTAGCGGGTCTTTCAATGAGCAGTTCTTC.

This clone was counted once. This sequence joins TRBV6-5 and TRBJ1-4; D is undetermined. Deletions cut 6 bases from V and 0 bases from J, with 11 bases between. Germline lookup yields CDR1 MNHEY and CDR2 SVGAGI. CDR3 length: 15 residues. The CDR3 DNA follows: TGTGCCAGCAGGGGCCGAGATGCAACTAATGAAAAACTGTTTTTT. The encoded protein is CASRGRDATNEKLFF.

This clone was seen only a few times. The chain has TRBV5-1 and TRBJ2-7; D is undetermined. V was clipped by 2 bases and J by 5 bases, with 14 bases between them. The CDR3 sequence is 14 residues long. Looked up from germline, CDR1 is SGHRS and CDR2 is YFSETQ. This CDR3 reads CASSFNRADHEQYF. The DNA for the CDR3 is TGCGCCAGCAGCTTCAACAGAGCTGACCACGAGCAGTACTTC.

The chain employs TRBV27 and TRBJ2-2; 9 nucleotides line up with TRBD2. This CDR3 comprises 16 residues. Germline CDR1 is MNHEY and CDR2 is SMNVEV (reference sequence). With V trimmed by 2 bases and J by 1 base, 2 bases remained unmatched. The CDR3 bases are TGTGCCAGCAGTTTAGGCGGGGGGGGGAACACCGGGGAGCTGTTTTTT. Its translation is CASSLGGGGNTGELFF.

DNA for the CDR3: TGTGCCAGCAGGGTAAACAGGGGGTCCCTTATGTCGAACACTGAAGCTTTCTTT. Translating it yields CASRVNRGSLMSNTEAFF. The chain has TRBV2 and TRBJ1-1, with 8 positions matching TRBD1. The trim removed 6 bases at V and 1 base at J, leaving 16 bases unmatched. The CDR3 length is 18 residues. Germline CDR1 and CDR2: SNHLY and FYNNEI. Looking up the rest from reference TRBV2 and TRBJ1-1 gives the full variable domain: EPEVTQTPSHQVTQMGQEVILRCVPISNHLYFYWYRQILGQKVEFLVSFYNNEISEKSEIFDDQFSVERPDGSNFTLKIRSTKLEDSAMYFCASRVNRGSLMSNTEAFFGQGTRLTVV.

This clone was observed a single time. This chain uses TRBV28 with TRBJ1-2; 9 positions agree with TRBD1. V shed 5 bases, J shed 3 bases, and the junction held 4 bases outside the gene matches. Germline-derived CDR1 and CDR2 are MDHEN and SYDVKM. The length of the CDR3 is 14 residues. The CDR3: CASSPGQGHYGYTF. As DNA, the CDR3 is TGTGCCAGCAGTCCGGGACAGGGTCACTATGGCTACACCTTC.

V and J are TRBV7-9 and TRBJ2-2; a weak D match, TRBD1 (5 bases). The germline CDR1 and CDR2 sequences are SEHNR and FQNEAQ (reference sequence). The CDR3 is 15 amino acids. The V end lost 6 bases, the J end lost 1 base, and 12 bases lay between the germline ends. CDR3 coding DNA: TGTGCCAGCAGACCCCCCGGACAGAACACCGGGGAGCTGTTTTTT. Translated: CASRPPGQNTGELFF.

The rearrangement joins TRBV29-1 to TRBJ2-7; weak D call: TRBD1 (5 bases). Germline V gene sequence: CDR1 SQVTM, CDR2 ANQGSEA. Trimming took off 6 bases at V and 5 bases at J, with 14 bases between the two ends. CDR3 length equals 12 residues. The CDR3: CSVGWGYDEQYF. For the CDR3, the DNA is TGCAGCGTCGGGTGGGGCTACGACGAGCAGTACTTC.

The chain has TRBV2 and TRBJ2-3; 8 bases line up with TRBD2. The CDR3 runs 12 residues. V lost 4 bases, J lost 13 bases, and 7 bases stayed unmatched. Germline V gives CDR1 SNHLY, CDR2 FYNNEI. The CDR3 reads CASSASGGREYF. The CDR3 DNA sequence: TGTGCCAGCAGTGCGAGCGGGGGTAGGGAGTATTTT. Full variable domain (rest looked up from reference TRBV2 and TRBJ2-3): EPEVTQTPSHQVTQMGQEVILRCVPISNHLYFYWYRQILGQKVEFLVSFYNNEISEKSEIFDDQFSVERPDGSNFTLKIRSTKLEDSAMYFCASSASGGREYFGPGTRLTVL.

The chain joins TRBV30 to TRBJ2-1, with TRBD1 as a possible D gene (5 bases). The CDR3 has 12 residues. Germline V CDR1 and CDR2: GTSNPN, SVGIG (reference sequence). Trimming stripped 0 bases from V and 10 bases from J, with 10 bases between. The CDR3 here is CAWSVRPGEQFF. The CDR3 nucleotides are TGTGCCTGGAGTGTACGGCCAGGGGAGCAGTTCTTC.

A word on this clone: Different DNA sequences within this sample yield the same CDR3. The chain combines TRBV28 with TRBJ2-2, with D uncertain. Germline values: CDR1 MDHEN, CDR2 SYDVKM. This CDR3 is built from 12 residues. V was shortened by 2 bases and J by 5 bases, with 3 bases between the two germline ends. CDR3 nucleotide sequence: TGTGCCAGCAGTTTACTAACCGGGGAGCTGTTTTTT. The encoded protein is CASSLLTGELFF. The whole variable domain, filled in from reference TRBV28 and TRBJ2-2, reads DVKVTQSSRYLVKRTGEKVFLECVQDMDHENMFWYRQDPGLGLRLIYFSYDVKMKEKGDIPEGYSVSREKKERFSLILESASTNQTSMYLCASSLLTGELFFGEGSRLTVL.

The rearrangement joins TRBV11-2 to TRBJ2-2; 9 bases line up with TRBD2. The V and J ends lost 3 bases and 0 bases, in that order; junction bases with no gene match: 8. The germline gives CDR1 SGHAT, CDR2 FQNNGV. The CDR3 spans 18 residues. This chain's CDR3 is CASSLRLAGRANTGELFF. CDR3 nucleotides: TGTGCCAGCAGCTTGAGGCTAGCGGGAAGAGCGAACACCGGGGAGCTGTTTTTT.

The chain recombines TRBV25-1 with TRBJ1-6; 8 nucleotides agree with TRBD1. This CDR3 has 17 amino acids. CDR1 and CDR2 (germline): MGHDK, SYGVNS. The V segment lost 1 base and the J segment 8 bases; nucleotides outside the gene matches: 10. CDR3 residues: CASSESVRQGPYSPLHF. The CDR3 nucleotides read TGTGCCAGCAGTGAATCTGTCCGACAGGGGCCTTATTCACCCCTCCACTTT.

The chain joins TRBV7-2 to TRBJ2-5, with 9 bases that match TRBD1. This CDR3 contains 16 residues. Germline CDR1 reads SGHTA; CDR2 reads FQGNSA. V lost 4 bases and J lost 4; bases outside the gene matches: 10. The CDR3 nucleotides read TGTGCCAGCAGCTCCCCGCCGGGACAGGGTTTAGAGACCCAGTACTTC. Translated: CASSSPPGQGLETQYF.

The V and J genes are TRBV5-1 and TRBJ2-3, with TRBD2 matching over 8 bases. Per the germline V gene, CDR1 is SGHRS and CDR2 is YFSETQ. The CDR3 covers 16 residues. V shed 0 bases, J shed 6 bases, and the junction held 9 bases outside the gene matches. For the CDR3, the DNA is TGCGCCAGCAGCTTGGGCAGCGGGGGTGGACGGGATACGCAGTATTTT. This codes for CASSLGSGGGRDTQYF.